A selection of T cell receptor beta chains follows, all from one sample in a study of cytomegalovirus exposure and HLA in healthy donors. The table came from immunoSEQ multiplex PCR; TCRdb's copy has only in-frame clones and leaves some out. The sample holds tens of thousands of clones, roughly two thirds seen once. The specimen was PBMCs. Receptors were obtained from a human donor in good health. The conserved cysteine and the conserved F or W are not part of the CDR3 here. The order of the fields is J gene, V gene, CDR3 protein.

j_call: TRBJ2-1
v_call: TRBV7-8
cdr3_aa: ASSPSRLAGGFNYNEQF

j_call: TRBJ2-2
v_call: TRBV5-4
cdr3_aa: ASSFPTAGGTGELF

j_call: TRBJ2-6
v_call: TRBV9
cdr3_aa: ASSVVGSSGANVLT

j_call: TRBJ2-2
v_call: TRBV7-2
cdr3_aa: ASSQSGGTGELF

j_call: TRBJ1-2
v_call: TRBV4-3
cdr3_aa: ASSQRDRGDYGYA

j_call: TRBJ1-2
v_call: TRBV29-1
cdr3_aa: SVDDPPGYGYT

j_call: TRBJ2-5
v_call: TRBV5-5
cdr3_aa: ASSLGQALVETQY

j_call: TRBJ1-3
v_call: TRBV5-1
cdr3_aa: ASSLEGGTGNTIY

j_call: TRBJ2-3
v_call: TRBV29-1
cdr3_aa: SVETGSADTQY

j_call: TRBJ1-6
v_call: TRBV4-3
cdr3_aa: ASSQRMSSYNSPLH

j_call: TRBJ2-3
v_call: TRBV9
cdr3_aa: ASSVAGGGNPDTQY

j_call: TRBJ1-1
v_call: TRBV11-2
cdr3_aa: ASSLDPPGGTEAF

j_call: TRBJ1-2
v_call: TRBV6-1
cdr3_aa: ASSERRGVYGYT

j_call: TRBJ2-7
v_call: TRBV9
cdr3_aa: ASGTVAYEQY

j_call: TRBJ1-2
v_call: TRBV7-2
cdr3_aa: ASSSNRGGYGYT

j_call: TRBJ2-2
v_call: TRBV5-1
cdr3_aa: ASSLARGGANTGELF

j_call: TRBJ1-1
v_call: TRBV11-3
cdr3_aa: ASSLERNTEAF

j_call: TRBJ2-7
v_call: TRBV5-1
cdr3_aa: ASSLGTGLAVSYEQY

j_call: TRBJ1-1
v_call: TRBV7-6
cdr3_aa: ASSLEQGSIEAS

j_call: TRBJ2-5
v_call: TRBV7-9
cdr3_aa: ASTIHGGTSGGVKETQY

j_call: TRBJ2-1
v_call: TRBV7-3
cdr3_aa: ASSPNRLDQGEQF

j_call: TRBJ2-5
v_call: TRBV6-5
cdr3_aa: ASSYSPGDLETQY

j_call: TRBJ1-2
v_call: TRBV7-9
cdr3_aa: ASSLAGRVGYT

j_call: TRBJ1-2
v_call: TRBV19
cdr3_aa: ASSTDRYKNT

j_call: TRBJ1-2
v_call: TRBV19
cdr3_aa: ASSIEFPTSLGYT

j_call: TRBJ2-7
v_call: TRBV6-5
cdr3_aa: ASTMDGKSYEQY

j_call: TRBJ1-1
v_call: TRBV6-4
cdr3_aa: ASRKNRENTEAF

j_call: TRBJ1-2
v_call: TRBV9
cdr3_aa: ASSATGHTRYGYT

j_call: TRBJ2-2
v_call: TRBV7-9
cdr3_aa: ASSSRSGGAANTGELF

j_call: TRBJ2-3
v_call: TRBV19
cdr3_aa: ASSIRPQGTDTQY

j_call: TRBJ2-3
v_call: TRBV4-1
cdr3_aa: ASSQEGTYLADTQY

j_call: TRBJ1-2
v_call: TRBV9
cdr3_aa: ASSVDRGFYGYT

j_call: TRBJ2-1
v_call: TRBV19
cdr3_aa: ASSIHRGSYNEQF

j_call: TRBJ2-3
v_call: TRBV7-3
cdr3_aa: ASSLLAGGFSSTDTQY

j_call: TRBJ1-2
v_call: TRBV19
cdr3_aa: VSRNRDRGNYGYT